This section outlines one T cell receptor (beta chain) sequence together with its context. The antigen is undetermined. Each CDR3 protein is one row after TCRdb ran MiXCR on the 5' RACE reads. Among approximately 400,000 distinct CDR3 sequences listed, roughly 27% were seen once. This record belongs to a study of CD8 T cells in ankylosing spondylitis. CDR1 is SGHKS and CDR2 is YYEKEE in the germline V gene (reference sequence). Trimming at V came to 6 bases and at J to 5 bases, leaving 9 bases not matched to a gene. The CDR3 spans 16 residues. Study results and caveats: Fewer than 10 highly homologous variants made up a TCR beta motif that seemed to typify ankylosing spondylitis blood.

Sequencing input: blood, either unsorted or a sorted T cell fraction (not recorded which). This receptor was taken from a male donor with ankylosing spondylitis. This chain connects TRBV5-5 to TRBJ2-2; TRBD2 agrees at 11 bases. CDR3 residues: CASTKRTSGRTGELFF. The CDR3 nucleotides read TGTGCCAGCACCAAAAGAACTAGCGGGAGAACCGGGGAGCTGTTTTTT. The full variable domain, its missing parts supplied by reference TRBV5-5 and TRBJ2-2, is DAGVTQSPTHLIKTRGQQVTLRCSPISGHKSVSWYQQVLGQGPQFIFQYYEKEERGRGNFPDRFSARQFPNYSSELNVNALLLGDSALYLCASTKRTSGRTGELFFGEGSRLTVL.